This is a list of T cell receptor beta chains from one sample in a study of blood T cell repertoires in COVID-19. Assay used: immunoSEQ multiplex PCR; TCRdb lists only in-frame clones, some missing. The repertoire consists of 300,000 to 400,000 clones, with more than 75% occurring once and the leading ten covering 3%. Material for sequencing was peripheral blood. The source is a human donor in a cohort sampled during active COVID-19. Each CDR3 is given with its conserved first and last residue. Each record gives: clone size, D gene, J gene, V gene, CDR3 protein, CDR3 DNA. A D gene is named only where the DNA matches it firmly. Rows give clone size only sometimes, using once, few, many, or a class for an expanded clone.

. | . | TRBJ1-3 | TRBV7-2 | CASSSWTVSGNTIYF | TGTGCCAGCAGCTCCTGGACTGTCTCTGGAAACACCATATATTTT
. | . | TRBJ2-2 | TRBV14 | CASSRRGAGTGELFF | TGTGCCAGCAGCCGCCGGGGGGCGGGGACCGGGGAGCTGTTTTTT
. | . | TRBJ2-1 | TRBV5-1 | CASSFEAQIYNEQFF | TGCGCCAGCAGCTTCGAGGCCCAAATATACAATGAGCAGTTCTTC
. | TRBD2 | TRBJ2-1 | TRBV5-1 | CASSLASSGTYNEQFF | TGCGCCAGCAGCTTGGCGTCTAGCGGGACCTACAATGAGCAGTTCTTC
. | . | TRBJ1-2 | TRBV4-2 | CASSPRMGGAGYGYTF | TGTGCCAGCAGCCCCCGGATGGGGGGGGCGGGCTATGGCTACACCTTC
. | . | TRBJ1-1 | TRBV29-1 | CSVEVTAGSGAFF | TGCAGCGTTGAAGTGACAGCGGGCTCTGGGGCTTTCTTT
. | . | TRBJ2-1 | TRBV27 | CASSATGNNEQFF | TGTGCCAGCAGCGCGACTGGAAACAATGAGCAGTTCTTC
. | . | TRBJ1-1 | TRBV2 | CASSEVGGSNTEAFF | TGTGCCAGCAGTGAAGTAGGAGGGTCGAACACTGAAGCTTTCTTT
. | TRBD2 | TRBJ2-3 | TRBV30 | CAWSAGLAGGIDTQYF | TGTGCCTGGAGTGCAGGGCTAGCGGGGGGTATAGATACGCAGTATTTT
. | TRBD2 | TRBJ2-5 | TRBV7-9 | CASSLLRGSSETQYF | TGTGCCAGCAGCTTACTACGCGGGAGTTCTGAGACCCAGTACTTC
. | TRBD2 | TRBJ2-2 | TRBV2 | CASRASSGGAGGELFF | TGTGCCAGCAGGGCCTCTAGCGGGGGGGCCGGCGGGGAGCTGTTTTTT
. | TRBD2 | TRBJ2-1 | TRBV19 | CASSRGLAGGPSYNEQFF | TGTGCCAGTAGTAGAGGACTAGCGGGAGGGCCATCCTACAATGAGCAGTTCTTC
. | TRBD1 | TRBJ1-2 | TRBV7-9 | CASSLSGGSNYGYTF | TGTGCCAGCAGCTTATCAGGGGGGTCAAACTATGGCTACACCTTC
few | . | TRBJ1-5 | TRBV6-1 | CASSELRQPQHF | TGTGCCAGCAGTGAACTAAGACAGCCCCAGCATTTT
few | . | TRBJ1-1 | TRBV6-6 | CASSPQGGALDTEAFF | TGTGCCAGCAGCCCCCAAGGGGGAGCTTTGGACACTGAAGCTTTCTTT
. | . | TRBJ1-5 | TRBV19 | CASNLRDTLRNQPQHF | TGTGCCAGTAATCTCCGGGACACCCTACGGAACCAGCCCCAGCATTTT
. | . | TRBJ2-1 | TRBV5-1 | CASSLGRDNEQFF | TGCGCCAGCAGCTTGGGACGGGACAATGAGCAGTTCTTC
. | TRBD2 | TRBJ2-1 | TRBV18 | CASSPHPGLAGRPYNEQFF | TGTGCCAGCTCACCCCATCCGGGACTAGCGGGGAGGCCCTACAATGAGCAGTTCTTC
few | TRBD2 | TRBJ2-5 | TRBV6-4 | CASSDRSGEGETQYF | TGTGCCAGCAGTGACCGGTCGGGGGAGGGAGAGACCCAGTACTTC
. | TRBD2 | TRBJ2-2 | TRBV19 | CASSTSPGGSGRLGELFF | TGTGCCAGTAGTACCTCCCCGGGAGGTAGCGGGAGATTAGGGGAGCTGTTTTTT
. | TRBD2 | TRBJ2-5 | TRBV27 | CASSPRVAGGRRLPQYF | TGTGCCAGCAGTCCACGGGTAGCGGGGGGCCGGCGGTTGCCCCAGTACTTC
. | . | TRBJ1-1 | TRBV6-4 | CASSTSMETEAFF | TGTGCCAGCAGTACCTCCATGGAGACCGAAGCTTTCTTT
. | TRBD1 | TRBJ2-2 | TRBV7-2 | CASSLGGAGTGELFF | TGTGCCAGCAGTTTAGGGGGCGCAGGAACCGGGGAGCTGTTTTTT